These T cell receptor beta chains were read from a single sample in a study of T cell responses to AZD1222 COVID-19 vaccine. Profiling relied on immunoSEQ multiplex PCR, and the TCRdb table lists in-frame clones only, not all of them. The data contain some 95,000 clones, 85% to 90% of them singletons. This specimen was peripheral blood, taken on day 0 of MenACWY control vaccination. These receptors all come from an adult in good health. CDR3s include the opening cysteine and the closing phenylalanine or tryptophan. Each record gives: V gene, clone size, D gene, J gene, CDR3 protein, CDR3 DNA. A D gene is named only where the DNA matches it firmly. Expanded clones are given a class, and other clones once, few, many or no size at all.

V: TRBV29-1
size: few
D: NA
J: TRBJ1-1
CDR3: CSATPTTEAFF
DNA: TGCAGCGCAACCCCCACCACTGAAGCTTTCTTT

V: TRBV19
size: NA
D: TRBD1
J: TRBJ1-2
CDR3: CASMEIGQGNYGYTF
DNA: TGTGCCAGTATGGAGATAGGACAGGGAAACTATGGCTACACCTTC

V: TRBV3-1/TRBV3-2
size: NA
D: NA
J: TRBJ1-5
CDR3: CASSQVSVQNQPQHF
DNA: TGTGCCAGCAGCCAAGTGTCAGTTCAAAATCAGCCCCAGCATTTT

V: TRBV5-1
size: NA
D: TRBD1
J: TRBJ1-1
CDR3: CASSLGGQGTGNTEAFF
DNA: TGCGCCAGCAGCTTGGGCGGACAGGGGACTGGGAACACTGAAGCTTTCTTT

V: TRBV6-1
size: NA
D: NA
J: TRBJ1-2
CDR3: CASSEAPGGSYGYTF
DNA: TGTGCCAGCAGTGAAGCGCCGGGGGGGAGCTATGGCTACACCTTC

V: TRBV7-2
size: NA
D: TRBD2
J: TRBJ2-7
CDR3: CASSLRRTSGGANEQYF
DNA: TGTGCCAGCAGCTTACGTCGGACTAGCGGGGGGGCTAACGAGCAGTACTTC

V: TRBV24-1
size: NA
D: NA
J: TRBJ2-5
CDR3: CATSDTQLPQETQYF
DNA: TGTGCCACCAGTGACACACAGTTACCCCAAGAGACCCAGTACTTC

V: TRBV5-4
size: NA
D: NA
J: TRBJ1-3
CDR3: CASSLANRDSGNTIYF
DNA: TGTGCCAGCAGCTTGGCTAACAGAGACTCTGGAAACACCATATATTTT

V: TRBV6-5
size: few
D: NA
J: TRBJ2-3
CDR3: CASKTGQGTDTQYF
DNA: TGTGCCAGCAAGACGGGGCAGGGCACAGATACGCAGTATTTT

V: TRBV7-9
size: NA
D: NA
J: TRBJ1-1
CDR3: CASSPRPNTEAFF
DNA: TGTGCCAGCAGCCCTCGGCCGAACACTGAAGCTTTCTTT

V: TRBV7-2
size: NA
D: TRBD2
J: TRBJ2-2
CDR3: CASSLAYGGGTGELFF
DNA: TGTGCCAGCAGCTTAGCCTACGGCGGGGGCACCGGGGAGCTGTTTTTT

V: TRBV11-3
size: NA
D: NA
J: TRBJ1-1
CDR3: CASSRTNRVRAFF
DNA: TGTGCCAGCAGCCGAACAAACAGGGTAAGGGCTTTCTTT

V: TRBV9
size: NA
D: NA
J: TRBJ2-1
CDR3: CASSVWSQGLNEQFF
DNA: TGTGCCAGCAGCGTTTGGAGTCAAGGTTTGAATGAGCAGTTCTTC

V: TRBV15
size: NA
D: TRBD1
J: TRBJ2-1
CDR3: CATSSDRVDGEQFF
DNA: TGTGCCACCAGCTCAGACAGGGTCGATGGTGAGCAGTTCTTC

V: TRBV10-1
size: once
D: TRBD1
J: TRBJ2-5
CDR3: CASPGQGKQETQYF
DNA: TGCGCCAGCCCGGGACAGGGAAAACAAGAGACCCAGTACTTC

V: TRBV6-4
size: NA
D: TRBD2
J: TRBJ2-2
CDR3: CASSGGYEHRELFF
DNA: TGTGCCAGCAGCGGGGGGTACGAACACCGGGAGCTGTTTTTT

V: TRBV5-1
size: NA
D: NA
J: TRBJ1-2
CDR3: CASSHGTFSGPGAYTF
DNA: TGCGCCAGCAGCCACGGGACTTTCTCAGGCCCAGGGGCCTACACCTTC

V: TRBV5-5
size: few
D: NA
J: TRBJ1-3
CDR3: CASSSGSGNTIYF
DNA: TGTGCCAGCAGCTCGGGGTCTGGAAACACCATATATTTT

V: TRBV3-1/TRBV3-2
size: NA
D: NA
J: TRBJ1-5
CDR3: CASSMDRGQPQHF
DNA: TGTGCCAGCAGCATGGACAGAGGTCAGCCCCAGCATTTT

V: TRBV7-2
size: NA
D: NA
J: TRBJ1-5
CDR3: CASSVNRDGQPQHF
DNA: TGTGCCAGCAGCGTGAACAGGGACGGTCAGCCCCAGCATTTT

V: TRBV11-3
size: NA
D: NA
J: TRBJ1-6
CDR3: CASSLVTGRYSPLHF
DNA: TGTGCCAGCAGCTTAGTAACAGGGAGATATTCACCCCTCCACTTT

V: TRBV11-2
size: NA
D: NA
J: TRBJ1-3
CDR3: CASSLGGGGNTIYF
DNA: TGTGCCAGCAGCTTAGGGGGAGGCGGAAACACCATATATTTT

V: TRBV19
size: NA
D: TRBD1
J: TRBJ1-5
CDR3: CASSIWQRGPSSRPQHF
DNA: TGTGCCAGTAGTATTTGGCAAAGGGGGCCCTCAAGCCGGCCCCAGCATTTT

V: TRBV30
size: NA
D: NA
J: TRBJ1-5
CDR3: CAWSVRGYSNQPQHF
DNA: TGTGCCTGGAGTGTCAGGGGCTATAGCAATCAGCCCCAGCATTTT

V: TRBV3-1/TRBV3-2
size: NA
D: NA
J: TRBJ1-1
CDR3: CASSQGGGNTEAFF
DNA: TGTGCCAGCAGCCAAGGGGGGGGTAACACTGAAGCTTTCTTT

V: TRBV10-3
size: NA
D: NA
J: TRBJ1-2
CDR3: CAISERTMEVSEESGYTF
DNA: TGTGCCATCAGTGAGAGGACCATGGAGGTAAGCGAGGAAAGTGGCTACACCTTC

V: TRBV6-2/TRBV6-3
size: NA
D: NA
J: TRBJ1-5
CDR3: CASSYSSFVEGKDRFNQPQHF
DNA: TGTGCCAGCAGTTACTCGAGTTTCGTTGAGGGGAAAGACAGATTCAATCAGCCCCAGCATTTT

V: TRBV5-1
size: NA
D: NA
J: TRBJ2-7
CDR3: CASSLGTVYEQYF
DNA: TGCGCCAGCAGCTTGGGGACAGTCTACGAGCAGTACTTC

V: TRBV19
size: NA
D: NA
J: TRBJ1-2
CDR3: CASQDHYGYTF
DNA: TGTGCCAGCCAAGACCATTATGGCTACACCTTC

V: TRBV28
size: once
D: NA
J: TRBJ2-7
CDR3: CASSFSLSSYEQYF
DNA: TGTGCCAGCAGTTTCAGCCTTAGCTCCTACGAGCAGTACTTC

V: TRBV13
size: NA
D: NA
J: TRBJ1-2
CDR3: CASSRPPRPNYGYTF
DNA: TGTGCCAGCAGCCGACCCCCCCGTCCTAACTATGGCTACACCTTC

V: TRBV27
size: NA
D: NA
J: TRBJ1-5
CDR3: CASSLIGEPQHF
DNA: TGTGCCAGCAGTTTAATCGGGGAGCCCCAGCATTTT

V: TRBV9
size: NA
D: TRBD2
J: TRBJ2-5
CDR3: CASSVGASGGTETQYF
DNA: TGTGCCAGCAGCGTAGGAGCTAGCGGGGGCACCGAGACCCAGTACTTC

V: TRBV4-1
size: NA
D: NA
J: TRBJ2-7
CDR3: CASSQDTRSYEQYF
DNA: TGCGCCAGCAGCCAAGACACCCGATCCTACGAGCAGTACTTC

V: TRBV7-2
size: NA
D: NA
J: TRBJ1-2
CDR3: CASSFGVNREDGYTF
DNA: TGTGCCAGCAGCTTTGGTGTGAACAGGGAGGATGGCTACACCTTC

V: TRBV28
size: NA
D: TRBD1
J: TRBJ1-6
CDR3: CASRVTGPNSPLHF
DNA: TGTGCCAGCAGGGTGACAGGGCCTAATTCACCCCTCCACTTT

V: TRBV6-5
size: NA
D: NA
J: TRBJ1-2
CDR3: CASSTGQNYGYTF
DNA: TGTGCCAGCAGTACGGGTCAGAACTATGGCTACACCTTC